Listed here is a single T cell receptor beta chain. Its antigen remains unknown. The data were taken from a study of TIL therapy for anti-PD-1-resistant metastatic lung cancer. In the study overall: Median tumor mutation burden was roughly 1.5 mutations per megabase. Study findings and constraints: This highly selected cohort may not generalize to typical lung cancer patients. TIL cultures after expansion showed higher clonality and lower diversity than baseline tumor (median around 6% vs 30%).

This was the immunoSEQ v3 assay. Sequenced by immunoSEQ multiplex PCR; TCRdb stores in-frame clones only, minus some. The table includes 95,000 or so clones, around 71% detected once. The CDR3 has 14 amino acids. Trimming took off 3 bases at V and 3 bases at J, with 12 bases between the two ends. Germline CDR1 is SGHRS and CDR2 is YFSETQ. The time point: pre-treatment sample, taken before nivolumab and TIL therapy. Tumor tissue came from excised metastases, mostly pleural nodules or supraclavicular lymph nodes. Patients then received nivolumab; progressors got lymphodepletion, TIL and IL-2. Sequenced material: tumor tissue, taken at baseline. This TCR derives from a person aged 30 to 80 with non-small cell lung cancer. V gene TRBV5-1 combines with J gene TRBJ1-1; D unresolved. The CDR3 reads CASSSDIPYTEAFF. The CDR3, as DNA: TGCGCCAGCAGCTCGGATATCCCTTACACTGAAGCTTTCTTT.